The sequence of this T cell receptor (beta chain) was determined in a study of blood T cell repertoires in COVID-19. The wider study: Some COVID-19 samples were acute and others convalescent; all came from the United States, Italy and Spain.

Participant age was about 18 to 95 years, and participants resided in approximately 25 US areas. Clinical history as reported by participants underpinned cohort assignment. As processed by the authors: Nucleated cell counts were estimated from reference gene primer amplification. Produced via immunoSEQ multiplex PCR; TCRdb's table is partial and in-frame only. V, J and clone size derive from that table, while D and trimming were established from the DNA sequence. There are approximately 360,000 clones in the sample; approximately 90% occur only once, and 0.95% to 1% lies in the top ten. Germline CDR1 is MNHEY and CDR2 is SVGAGI. Trimming cost V 5 bases and J 5 bases, with 18 bases left between them. This CDR3 has 15 residues.

The TCR was taken from a woman in her twenties or thirties with acute COVID-19. The sequencing input was PBMCs or T cells enriched from blood (not recorded which). The chain links TRBV6-5 to TRBJ2-5; D possibly corresponds to TRBD1 (7 bases). Here the CDR3 DNA reads TGTGCCAGCAGTCGCTCAGGGGGTGGGGGGGAGACCCAGTACTTC. Translation gives CASSRSGGGGETQYF.